This T cell receptor (beta chain) is from a study of blood T cell repertoires in COVID-19. Looking at the study overall: Nucleic acid was either cDNA or gDNA, and it came from T cells, B-cell-depleted T cells, or PBMCs.

CDR1 MGHDK and CDR2 SYGVNS come from the germline V gene. The ends were cut back, 3 bases at V and 7 bases at J, with 13 bases in the middle. The CDR3 length is 14 residues. As originally analysed: Estimated nucleated cell counts came from reference gene primer amplification. Here immunoSEQ multiplex PCR was the method, and the copy in TCRdb shows in-frame clones only, minus some. V and J calls and clone size are those listed in that table; D and trimming were worked out from the DNA. The sample holds under 300,000 clones, around 86% seen once. This TCR came from a man aged 25 to 40 who had recovered from COVID-19. V is TRBV25-1 and J is TRBJ1-5; D unresolved. Specimen: peripheral blood. The CDR3 region has the DNA TGTGCCAGCAGTGATTCCCTCCACGGGCAGCCCCAGCATTTT. Translating it yields CASSDSLHGQPQHF.